This T cell receptor beta chain derives from a study of T cells after posttransplantation cyclophosphamide. Overall study findings and caveats: Recipient CMV seropositivity and CMV reactivation strongly tracked TRB clonality.

Treatment was busulfan-fludarabine conditioning, a marrow graft, and cyclophosphamide on days +3 and +4. In germline, CDR1 is SGHTA, CDR2 FQGNSA. With 0 bases removed from V and 0 bases from J, the gap between germline ends came to 6 bases. This CDR3 spans 15 amino acids. Notes on this clone: Its antigen is unidentified.

The protocol was immunoSEQ multiplex PCR, while the TCRdb copy is restricted to in-frame clones and leaves out a portion. The repertoire holds roughly 3,000 clones, less than 85% seen once, with 35% in the top ten. The chain couples TRBV7-2 to TRBJ2-1; no clear D. The specimen was PBMCs, collected after allogeneic stem cell transplant with posttransplant cyclophosphamide. This TCR came from a female patient between 50 and 60 years old who received an allogeneic stem cell transplant from a related donor, was CMV-positive, and had no GVHD. Some of the T cells may derive from the graft donor. CDR3 nucleotides: TGTGCCAGCAGCTTAGCAGTTAGCTCCTACAATGAGCAGTTCTTC. Translating it yields CASSLAVSSYNEQFF.